Sequencing of this T cell receptor beta chain was carried out in a study of CD8 T cells in ankylosing spondylitis. MiXCR was run by TCRdb on the 5' RACE reads, yielding one entry per CDR3 protein. The sample yields under 150,000 distinct CDR3 sequences, about a sixth seen once. Germline V gives CDR1 DFQATT, CDR2 SNEGSKA (reference sequence). The CDR3 covers 15 residues. V was pared by 3 bases and J by 4 bases, with 9 bases of the junction left unmatched. Note on this clonotype: What it binds is not known.

General study points: One TCR beta motif, made up of roughly 8 highly homologous variants, appeared characteristic of ankylosing spondylitis blood. As for the disease-linked clones, they showed a CD8+ phenotype and occurred at relatively low frequencies in peripheral blood.

Sequencing was carried out using blood, either unsorted or a sorted T cell fraction (not recorded which). This TCR came from a male donor with ankylosing spondylitis. This sequence joins TRBV20-1 and TRBJ2-3; 8 bases are shared with TRBD2. CDR3 region: CSASPQREISDTQYF. Written as DNA, the CDR3 is TGCAGTGCTAGTCCCCAGCGGGAGATCTCAGATACGCAGTATTTT.